Listed here are 9 T cell receptor beta chains from one sample, sequenced in a study of T cell responses to AZD1222 COVID-19 vaccine. Produced via immunoSEQ multiplex PCR; TCRdb's table is partial and in-frame only. Counted here are about 140,000 clones, roughly nine tenths occurring once; the ten biggest clones make up roughly 7.1%. The sequencing used peripheral blood, collected 28 days after the second dose of the MenACWY control vaccine. The receptors shown here come from an adult who received the MenACWY meningococcal vaccine as a control.

The chain has TRBV3-1 (or the pseudogene TRBV3-2) and TRBJ2-3; 10 nucleotides agree with TRBD2. The CDR3 sequence is 16 residues long. The V segment lost 1 base and the J segment 2 bases; nucleotides outside the gene matches: 3. Germline V CDR1 and CDR2: LGHDT, YNNKEL (reference sequence). The DNA of the CDR3 is TGTGCCAGCAGCCAAGGTAGCGGGGGGACCACAGATACGCAGTATTTT. Translation: CASSQGSGGTTDTQYF.

V and J are TRBV6-5 and TRBJ2-7; 7 bases are a match to TRBD1. Per the germline V gene, CDR1 is MNHEY and CDR2 is SVGAGI. There are 14 residues in the CDR3. V lost 5 bases to trimming and J lost 2 bases; unmatched junction nucleotides: 6. The CDR3 sequence: CASSRQGITYEQYF. The CDR3 coding sequence is TGTGCCAGCAGTAGACAGGGAATAACCTACGAGCAGTACTTC.

The rearrangement uses TRBV28 and TRBJ1-2, with 9 bases identical to TRBD1. This CDR3 region has 14 residues. Germline V gene sequence: CDR1 MDHEN, CDR2 SYDVKM. The V and J ends lost 9 bases and 5 bases, in that order; junction bases with no gene match: 10. Written as DNA, the CDR3 is TGTGCCAGTGGACAGGGGTTTTCGTTGTATGGCTACACCTTC. Protein product: CASGQGFSLYGYTF.

V usage is TRBV5-5 and J usage is TRBJ2-3, with TRBD2 identical over 11 bases. The CDR3 is 16 residues long. Germline assignment: CDR1 SGHKS and CDR2 YYEKEE (reference sequence). Trimming took 4 bases from V and 6 from J; bases not matched to a gene: 10. The DNA of the CDR3 is TGTGCCAGCAGCCTTCTAGCGGGAGGCCTCCCGGATACGCAGTATTTT. Protein: CASSLLAGGLPDTQYF.

V is TRBV6-2 or TRBV6-3 and J is TRBJ2-4; possibly TRBD1 or TRBD2 for D (5 bases each). CDR1 and CDR2 (germline): MNHEY, SVGEGT. Trimming removed 2 bases at V and 6 bases at J, with 11 bases between. The CDR3 loop spans 14 amino acids. The CDR3 DNA reads TGTGCCAGCAGTTACGACGGGGCGGTAAACATTCAGTACTTC. This gives the protein CASSYDGAVNIQYF.

The V and J genes are TRBV7-3 and TRBJ2-2; 8 bases line up with TRBD1. The V and J ends lost 5 bases and 2 bases, in that order; junction bases with no gene match: 1. CDR3 length: 14 residues. The germline CDR1 and CDR2 sequences are SGHTA and FQGTGA. This CDR3 reads CASSTGGNTGELFF. CDR3 bases: TGTGCCAGCAGCACAGGGGGTAACACCGGGGAGCTGTTTTTT.

V is TRBV29-1 and J is TRBJ2-7, with unresolved D. V lost 4 bases and J 2 bases, leaving 9 bases between the germline ends. The germline V gene encodes CDR1 SQVTM and CDR2 ANQGSEA. The CDR3 length is 12 residues. The CDR3 nucleotides are TGCAGCGTTGTTGAGCCGGCCTACGAGCAGTACTTC. Protein product: CSVVEPAYEQYF.

This clone is a singleton in its sample. The chain recombines TRBV9 with TRBJ1-2; tentative D call: TRBD1 (5 bases). CDR3 length: 14 residues. Germline V CDR1 and CDR2: SGDLS, YYNGEE. V lost 0 bases and J lost 8, with 14 bases in between. CDR3 sequence: CASSVDVGQRGYTF. CDR3 nucleotide sequence: TGTGCCAGCAGCGTAGACGTGGGGCAACGAGGCTACACCTTC.

The gene calls are TRBV23-1 and TRBJ1-1; D remains ambiguous. TRBV23-1 carries the ORF label, with uncertain function. Trimming removed 8 bases at V and 0 bases at J, with 13 bases between. The CDR3 contains 14 residues. CDR3 coding DNA: TGCGCCAGCCGCCGTTCGCCGATGAACACTGAAGCTTTCTTT. Encoded protein: CASRRSPMNTEAFF.